This T cell receptor (beta chain) was documented in a study of cytomegalovirus exposure and HLA in healthy donors. The PCR contained 60 Vbeta and 13 Jbeta primers. The repertoire was sequenced with immunoSEQ multiplex PCR; TCRdb's copy has only in-frame clones and lacks some. The table lists tens of thousands of clones, 65% of them singletons. V was clipped by 10 bases and J by 2 bases, with 13 bases between them. This CDR3 has 13 amino acids. The germline CDR1 and CDR2 sequences are LNHDA and SQIVND (reference sequence). Points from the study as a whole: Analysis was performed later, and it showed HLA-associated TCR beta chains to be more clonally expanded than equally common others. Despite most TCR sequences being rare, some public TCRs occurred in many donors. Researchers catalogued 160 or so TCR beta chains as cytomegalovirus-associated.

In regard to this clone: The antigen remains unidentified.

Sequencing was performed on PBMCs. The sequence was collected from a woman aged 50 to 60 in good health and CMV-seropositive. The chain recombines TRBV19 with TRBJ2-3; D possibly corresponds to TRBD1 (6 bases). The CDR3 spells CATRTETTDTQYF. The CDR3 nucleotides read TGTGCCACCCGGACAGAAACCACAGATACGCAGTATTTT. Together with reference TRBV19 and TRBJ2-3, the CDR3 gives the full variable domain: DGGITQSPKYLFRKEGQNVTLSCEQNLNHDAMYWYRQDPGQGLRLIYYSQIVNDFQKGDIAEGYSVSREKKESFPLTVTSAQKNPTAFYLCATRTETTDTQYFGPGTRLTVL.